The clone carrying this T cell receptor (beta chain) appeared many times. PCR amplification of the TCRs was performed with Phusion for about 20 PCR cycles, and it relied on a constant-region primer together with a V-primer adapter. TCRdb redid the calling of the reads with MiXCR, one entry per CDR3 protein. The sample holds tens of thousands of distinct CDR3 sequences, approximately 12% seen once. The data stem from a study of low-dose radiotherapy and immunotherapy resistance in tumors. Study overall: Covering alpha and beta chains, TRAV- and TRBV-specific primers were used for the first-strand cDNA.

The CDR3 length is 12 residues. Trimming stripped 4 bases from V and 0 bases from J, with 6 bases between. From germline, CDR1 is DFQATT and CDR2 SNEGSKA (reference sequence). As for time point: before trial treatment. This chain uses TRBV20-1 with TRBJ2-5; no clear D. The TCR sequence derives from a female donor with ovarian cancer. The starting material was PBMCs, obtained before treatment. Here the CDR3 reads CSAISYQETQYF. Written as DNA, the CDR3 is TGCAGTGCTATATCCTACCAAGAGACCCAGTACTTC.